In this sample, the clone carrying this T cell receptor beta chain turned up many times. What it recognizes is unknown. These data originate in a study of early T cells in non-severe SARS-CoV-2 infection. Study-wide context: Sequencing of unsorted whole blood was done on bulk RNA, leaving chains unpaired. Study-level results: CD4 and private specificities were missed by VDJdb matching, which favored anti-spike CD8 responses.

The length of the CDR3 is 13 residues. Looked up from germline, CDR1 is MNHEY and CDR2 is SVGAGI. Between the trimmed V and J ends, which lost 6 bases and 12 bases, there was a span of 18 bases. Tagging with unique molecular identifiers was applied to individual cDNA molecules. TCRdb reprocessed the 5' RACE reads with MiXCR, giving one entry per CDR3 protein. This table holds roughly 75,000 distinct CDR3 sequences, about 16% found once. The V call is TRBV6-5, the J call TRBJ2-1, with D unclear. Sequencing used whole blood. This TCR came from an adult who was a healthcare worker with PCR-confirmed SARS-CoV-2 infection or an uninfected control (not recorded which). The CDR3 nucleotides read TGTGCCAGCAGCCCCACGTTAGGGAAGGGGCAGTTCTTC. Protein sequence: CASSPTLGKGQFF.